This record looks at one TCR beta chain sequence and its context. The CDR3 is 15 amino acids. TCRdb independently ran MiXCR on the 5' RACE reads; one entry per CDR3 protein. The table records around 200,000 distinct CDR3 sequences, 20% to 25% of them present only once. This sample is part of a study of T-cell memory formation after mild COVID-19. Overall study: The TCR clusters were mostly specific to one donor.

The sequenced sample was PBMCs or a T cell subset sorted from them (not recorded which). The clonotype originates from an adult woman who had mild COVID-19 (a few samples of this study predate the infection). Cell type and time point are not known. V usage is TRBV21-1 and J usage is TRBJ2-1. TRBV21-1 is a known pseudogene. Here the CDR3 reads CACFAVEHPYNEQFF. The CDR3 DNA follows: TGTGCGTGCTTCGCCGTTGAGCACCCCTACAATGAGCAGTTCTTC.